Each of the 30 T cell receptor beta chains below was sequenced from the same sample in a study of graft-versus-host responses after intestinal transplantation (dated by TCRdb to 2020 to 2022). Taken with the paper, the label for time point translates to: cells obtained before transplantation from donor or recipient. No cognate antigen is known for these TCRs. Library preparation used the immunoSEQ multiplex PCR assay. TCRdb carries this immuneACCESS record with in-frame sequences only. Its versions omit some clonotypes, under half of them owing to an unresolved V gene in the studies checked, with the rest unexplained. The sample records more than 80,000 clones, roughly nine tenths of which are singletons. The ten largest make up under 0.4% of the sample. This specimen consisted of unstimulated CD4+ T cells sorted from spleen or lymph node cells, obtained before intestinal transplant. These TCRs come from a human donor who received an intestinal transplant.

The V gene is TRBV5-1, the J gene TRBJ2-3; TRBD2 aligns across 11 bases. The length of the CDR3 is 16 residues. The J segment lost 6 bases and the V segment lost 3 bases, leaving 9 bases of the junction unmatched. Germline V gene sequence: CDR1 SGHRS, CDR2 YFSETQ. This CDR3 reads CASSSGLAGGGDTQYF. DNA of the CDR3: TGCGCCAGCAGCTCGGGCCTAGCGGGGGGCGGGGATACGCAGTATTTT.

This chain joins TRBV5-1 and TRBJ2-5, with 10 bases that match TRBD1. CDR1 is SGHRS and CDR2 is YFSETQ in the germline V gene. The V gene end was trimmed by 0 bases and the J gene end by 3 bases; junction bases not matched to a gene: 2. CDR3 length: 15 residues. DNA for the CDR3: TGCGCCAGCAGCTTGGGGACAGGGGGAGAAGAGACCCAGTACTTC. The encoded protein is CASSLGTGGEETQYF.

The chain carries TRBV29-1 and TRBJ2-3; 7 bases line up with TRBD2. Germline-derived CDR1 and CDR2 are SQVTM and ANQGSEA. The CDR3 runs to 13 residues. The CDR3: CTTSGGTTDTQYF. Here the CDR3 DNA reads TGCACCACGTCGGGGGGAACGACAGATACGCAGTATTTT.

The CDR3 loop is CASSYGAGGGSTFF. The DNA of the CDR3 is TGTGCCAGCAGTTATGGGGCAGGGGGCGGGAGCACTTTCTTT. The chain joins TRBV6-5 to TRBJ1-1, with 8 nucleotides matching TRBD1. Germline CDR1 MNHEY, CDR2 SVGAGI. V trimming: 3 bases; J trimming: 12 bases; junction bases outside the gene matches: 12. CDR3 length: 14 residues.

V gene TRBV7-2 combines with J gene TRBJ1-3, with no clear D. The V gene lost 4 bases and the J gene lost 0 bases, with 10 bases spanning the gap. This CDR3 contains 15 residues. CDR1 SGHTA and CDR2 FQGNSA come from the germline V gene. CDR3 nucleotide sequence: TGTGCCAGCAGCTCCGTACACCTCTCTGGAAACACCATATATTTT. Its protein product is CASSSVHLSGNTIYF.

This chain joins TRBV11-2 and TRBJ2-3, with 9 bases lining up with TRBD2. Germline CDR1 SGHAT, CDR2 FQNNGV. This CDR3 has 17 residues. V gave up 5 bases and J gave up 1 base; unmatched junction bases: 10. The CDR3: CASSQRLSGGGTDTQYF. Written as DNA, the CDR3 is TGTGCCAGCAGCCAACGCCTTAGCGGGGGCGGCACAGATACGCAGTATTTT.

The chain links TRBV28 to TRBJ1-5; 7 bases fit TRBD1. The CDR3 consists of 15 residues. With V trimmed by 0 bases and J by 4 bases, 3 bases remained unmatched. The germline gives CDR1 MDHEN, CDR2 SYDVKM. CDR3 nucleotides: TGTGCCAGCAGTTTATGGGAGGGACAGAATCAGCCCCAGCATTTT. This codes for CASSLWEGQNQPQHF. Full variable domain (rest looked up from reference TRBV28 and TRBJ1-5): DVKVTQSSRYLVKRTGEKVFLECVQDMDHENMFWYRQDPGLGLRLIYFSYDVKMKEKGDIPEGYSVSREKKERFSLILESASTNQTSMYLCASSLWEGQNQPQHFGDGTRLSIL.

The rearrangement joins TRBV7-9 to TRBJ1-1; TRBD1 is a possible D gene (5 bases). The CDR3 totals 15 residues. Trimming removed 3 bases from V and 0 bases from J, with 11 bases in between. Germline V gene lookup returns CDR1 SEHNR and CDR2 FQNEAQ (reference sequence). CDR3 region: CASSFRRDLNTEAFF. In DNA, the CDR3 is TGTGCCAGCAGCTTCCGCAGGGATTTGAACACTGAAGCTTTCTTT.

V gene TRBV5-4 combines with J gene TRBJ2-1, with D perhaps matching TRBD1 (5 bases). V dropped 7 bases and J dropped 6 bases, with 14 bases sitting between them. This CDR3 contains 13 residues. Looked up from germline, CDR1 is SGHNT and CDR2 is YYREEE (reference sequence). The CDR3 coding sequence is TGTGCCAGCCTTCACCAGGGCCGCAATGAGCAGTTCTTC. Protein product: CASLHQGRNEQFF.

The chain joins TRBV10-1 to TRBJ1-2; TRBD1 matches 9 bases. Germline V gene data show CDR1 as WNHNN and CDR2 as SYGVQD (reference sequence). J gave up 2 bases and V 10 bases, and 14 bases lay outside the gene matches. The CDR3 has 16 residues. CDR3 sequence (DNA): TGCGCCACAAGGGGACAGGGTTCCCTTGTAAACTATGGCTACACCTTC. Its protein is CATRGQGSLVNYGYTF.

The chain couples TRBV27 to TRBJ1-4, with 8 bases identical to TRBD1. The germline CDR1 and CDR2 sequences are MNHEY and SMNVEV (reference sequence). The CDR3 runs 14 residues. The junction had 5 bases not matched to a gene; V was cut back by 3 bases and J by 8 bases. The CDR3 sequence: CASSFVAGGEKLFF. In DNA form, the CDR3 reads TGTGCCAGCAGTTTCGTAGCAGGGGGCGAAAAACTGTTTTTT.

V is TRBV6-1 and J is TRBJ2-2; perhaps TRBD1 as D (5 bases). This CDR3 is built from 14 residues. Trimming cost V 5 bases and J 0 bases, with 7 bases left between them. Germline V gene data show CDR1 as MNHNS and CDR2 as SASEGT. The CDR3 loop is CASSRGSNTGELFF. The CDR3 bases are TGTGCCAGCAGTAGGGGCTCGAACACCGGGGAGCTGTTTTTT.

This rearrangement joins TRBV28 to TRBJ2-6; D possibly corresponds to TRBD2 (5 bases). The CDR3 extends over 16 amino acids. The V gene's germline CDR1 is MDHEN and CDR2 SYDVKM. V shed 6 bases and J shed 1 base, with 13 bases lying between them. The chain's CDR3 is CASRRYGVSGANVLTF. The CDR3 DNA sequence: TGTGCCAGCAGGAGATACGGGGTGTCTGGGGCCAACGTCCTGACTTTC.

V gene TRBV11-2 combines with J gene TRBJ2-7; TRBD2 aligns across 11 bases. There are 17 residues in the CDR3. J gave up 2 bases and V 8 bases, and 14 bases lay outside the gene matches. Germline assignment: CDR1 SGHAT and CDR2 FQNNGV. Here the CDR3 DNA reads TGTGCCAGCCGGGGGGTTAGCGGGAGGGCCTCGCCCTACGAGCAGTACTTC. Protein: CASRGVSGRASPYEQYF. Combining the CDR3 with reference TRBV11-2 and TRBJ2-7 gives the whole variable domain EAGVAQSPRYKIIEKRQSVAFWCNPISGHATLYWYQQILGQGPKLLIQFQNNGVVDDSQLPKDRFSAERLKGVDSTLKIQPAKLEDSAVYLCASRGVSGRASPYEQYFGPGTRLTVT.

V and J are TRBV5-1 and TRBJ1-1; no clear D. This CDR3 is 16 amino acids long. Trimming pared 0 bases from V and 4 bases from J, leaving 16 bases between. Germline lookup yields CDR1 SGHRS and CDR2 YFSETQ. The CDR3 reads CASSLARGGSFTEAFF. DNA of the CDR3: TGCGCCAGCAGCTTGGCCCGGGGAGGTTCCTTCACTGAAGCTTTCTTT.

V and J are TRBV28 and TRBJ2-7; no definite D call. This CDR3 comprises 15 residues. V was shortened by 9 bases and J by 3 bases, with 21 bases between the two germline ends. Germline CDR1 is MDHEN and CDR2 is SYDVKM. As DNA, the CDR3 is TGTGCCAGTGGCGTTTCCGGGTCCGCGGTCTACGAGCAGTACTTC. Translation gives CASGVSGSAVYEQYF.

This clone was seen once. The CDR3 sequence is CASRSTGGLTEAFF. The CDR3 DNA reads as TGTGCCAGCAGATCAACAGGGGGACTCACTGAAGCTTTCTTT. This sequence joins TRBV27 and TRBJ1-1, with TRBD1 identical over 8 bases. Losses at the gene ends were 6 bases for V and 4 bases for J; bases not matched to a gene: 7. The length of the CDR3 is 14 residues. Germline V CDR1 and CDR2: MNHEY, SMNVEV (reference sequence).

V gene TRBV5-1 combines with J gene TRBJ1-3; 8 nucleotides agree with TRBD1. Germline-derived CDR1 and CDR2 are SGHRS and YFSETQ. V lost 4 bases, J lost 3 bases, and 3 bases stayed unmatched. CDR3 length equals 14 residues. In DNA form, the CDR3 reads TGCGCCAGCAGCAATGACAGGGGTGGAAACACCATATATTTT. It encodes CASSNDRGGNTIYF.

The rearrangement links TRBV4-2 to TRBJ2-1; unclear D gene. The CDR3 totals 11 residues. Trimming removed 1 base at V and 8 bases at J, with 3 bases between. In germline, CDR1 is LGHNA, CDR2 YNFKEQ. CDR3 region: CASSQGHEQFF. DNA for the CDR3: TGTGCCAGCAGCCAAGGGCATGAGCAGTTCTTC.

The genes are TRBV28 and TRBJ2-2; D perhaps matches TRBD2 (6 bases). This CDR3 comprises 17 residues. Deletions cut 6 bases from V and 1 base from J, with 18 bases between. In germline, CDR1 is MDHEN, CDR2 SYDVKM. CDR3 loop: CASRVPLGRGNTGELFF. CDR3 coding DNA: TGTGCCAGCAGGGTTCCCTTAGGGCGGGGGAACACCGGGGAGCTGTTTTTT.

This sequence joins TRBV18 and TRBJ1-1; 7 nucleotides align to TRBD1. V lost 3 bases and J lost 1; bases outside the gene matches: 8. Germline loops: CDR1 KGHSH, CDR2 LQKENI. This CDR3 spans 16 amino acids. CDR3 coding DNA: TGTGCCAGCTCACCTTGGGGTAGGGGGCGGAACACTGAAGCTTTCTTT. It codes for CASSPWGRGRNTEAFF.

The chain has TRBV19 and TRBJ1-5, with TRBD1 matching over 8 bases. CDR1 and CDR2 (germline): LNHDA, SQIVND (reference sequence). With V trimmed by 3 bases and J by 2 bases, 0 bases remained unmatched. The CDR3 sequence is 14 residues long. CDR3 protein: CASSMGQGNQPQHF. In nucleotides, the CDR3 is TGTGCCAGTAGTATGGGACAGGGCAATCAGCCCCAGCATTTT. The full variable domain, with the rest looked up from reference TRBV19 and TRBJ1-5, is DGGITQSPKYLFRKEGQNVTLSCEQNLNHDAMYWYRQDPGQGLRLIYYSQIVNDFQKGDIAEGYSVSREKKESFPLTVTSAQKNPTAFYLCASSMGQGNQPQHFGDGTRLSIL.

This chain connects TRBV5-1 to TRBJ1-6, with D possibly TRBD1 on 5 matching bases. The CDR3 consists of 15 residues. Germline V lookup: CDR1 SGHRS, CDR2 YFSETQ. V was trimmed by 0 bases and J by 11 bases, leaving 15 bases between them. Here the CDR3 DNA reads TGCGCCAGCAGCTTGGCCGCAGGGAAACTGGCACCCCTCCACTTT. The encoded protein is CASSLAAGKLAPLHF.

In its sample, this clone was seen a few times. The gene calls are TRBV5-1 and TRBJ1-4; D is uncertain. The CDR3 has 13 amino acids. V lost 2 bases and J 4 bases, leaving 6 bases between the germline ends. Germline CDR1 and CDR2: SGHRS and YFSETQ. The CDR3 loop is CASSLQSNEKLFF. CDR3 bases: TGCGCCAGCAGCTTACAGAGTAATGAAAAACTGTTTTTT.

This clone came up a few times. The rearrangement links TRBV2 to TRBJ2-3, with D perhaps TRBD2 (8 bases). V was cut by 0 bases and J by 4 bases, with 17 bases left in between. The CDR3 contains 17 residues. CDR1 and CDR2 (germline): SNHLY, FYNNEI. CDR3 coding DNA: TGTGCCAGCAGTGAAGCTGTGGTAGCGGGGACAGCAGATACGCAGTATTTT. This translates into CASSEAVVAGTADTQYF.

J is TRBJ2-1 and V is TRBV5-4; the D gene is possibly TRBD1 (5 bases). The CDR3 has 12 residues. CDR1 is SGHNT and CDR2 is YYREEE in the germline V gene (reference sequence). With 1 base removed from V and 10 bases from J, the gap between germline ends came to 9 bases. For the CDR3, the DNA is TGTGCCAGCAGCTTGACAGGAGCGGAGCAGTTCTTC. Its protein is CASSLTGAEQFF.

This chain joins TRBV6-5 and TRBJ2-1, with TRBD1 matching 7 bases. V was clipped by 8 bases and J by 2 bases; unmatched bases: 3. Germline V CDR1 and CDR2: MNHEY, SVGAGI. The CDR3 spans 13 residues. The CDR3 is CASGTAAYNEQFF. The CDR3 region has the DNA TGTGCCAGCGGGACAGCCGCCTACAATGAGCAGTTCTTC.

The chain uses TRBV28 and TRBJ2-7; D not resolved. The ends were cut back, 2 bases at V and 0 bases at J, with 11 bases in the middle. Germline values: CDR1 MDHEN, CDR2 SYDVKM. This CDR3 spans 15 amino acids. The chain's CDR3 is CASSLVAASSYEQYF. In DNA, the CDR3 is TGTGCCAGCAGTTTAGTGGCGGCTAGCTCCTACGAGCAGTACTTC.

This chain uses TRBV18 with TRBJ2-5; 8 nucleotides match TRBD1. With 6 bases clipped from V and 3 bases from J, the junction kept 6 bases outside the gene matches. Germline CDR1 is KGHSH and CDR2 is LQKENI. The CDR3 contains 14 residues. CDR3 region: CASSRDRSEETQYF. The CDR3 DNA reads TGTGCCAGCTCTAGGGACAGGTCGGAAGAGACCCAGTACTTC. Looking up the rest from reference TRBV18 and TRBJ2-5 gives the full variable domain: NAGVMQNPRHLVRRRGQEARLRCSPMKGHSHVYWYRQLPEEGLKFMVYLQKENIIDESGMPKERFSAEFPKEGPSILRIQQVVRGDSAAYFCASSRDRSEETQYFGPGTRLLVL.

The V and J genes are TRBV7-3 and TRBJ1-6; D may be TRBD1 (6 bases). The CDR3 is 14 residues long. V lost 2 bases, J lost 8 bases, and 10 bases lay in between. Per the germline V gene, CDR1 is SGHTA and CDR2 is FQGTGA. Here the CDR3 reads CASSLGGADSPLHF. For the CDR3, the DNA is TGTGCCAGCAGCTTAGGGGGGGCCGATTCACCCCTCCACTTT.